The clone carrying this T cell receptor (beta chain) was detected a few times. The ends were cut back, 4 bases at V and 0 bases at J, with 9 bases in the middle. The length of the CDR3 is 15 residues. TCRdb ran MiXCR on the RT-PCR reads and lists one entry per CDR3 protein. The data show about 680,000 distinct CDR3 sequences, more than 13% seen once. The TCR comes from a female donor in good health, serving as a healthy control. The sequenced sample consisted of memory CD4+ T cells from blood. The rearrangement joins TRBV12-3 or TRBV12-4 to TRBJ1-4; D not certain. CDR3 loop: CASSSIYATNEKLFF. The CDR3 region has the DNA TGTGCCAGCAGTTCGATTTACGCAACTAATGAAAAACTGTTTTTT.